Each of the 6 T cell receptor beta chains below was sequenced from the same sample in a study of immune characterization of retroperitoneal liposarcoma. Each CDR3 protein is one row after TCRdb ran MiXCR on the PCR reads. The sample shows 8,500 to 13,000 distinct CDR3 sequences, roughly 29% of them seen only once. The sample taken for sequencing was tumor tissue. Receptor source: a male donor with retroperitoneal liposarcoma.

The chain is built from TRBV25-1 and TRBJ2-5; possibly TRBD1 for D (5 bases). V was pared by 2 bases and J by 2 bases, with 15 bases between. Germline values: CDR1 MGHDK, CDR2 SYGVNS. The CDR3 covers 16 residues. The CDR3 DNA reads TGTGCCAGCAGTGAAGAGTTGGGCAGGGTTCAAGAGACCCAGTACTTC. Translation gives CASSEELGRVQETQYF. The variable domain in full, completed from reference TRBV25-1 and TRBJ2-5, reads EADIYQTPRYLVIGTGKKITLECSQTMGHDKMYWYQQDPGMELHLIHYSYGVNSTEKGDLSSESTVSRIRTEHFPLTLESARPSHTSQYLCASSEELGRVQETQYFGPGTRLLVL.

This rearrangement joins TRBV28 to TRBJ1-2, with no clear D. This CDR3 is 13 amino acids long. Germline loops: CDR1 MDHEN, CDR2 SYDVKM. The V gene lost 3 bases and the J gene lost 4 bases, with 9 bases spanning the gap. The CDR3 here is CASSLRQVYGYTF. The CDR3 DNA reads TGTGCCAGCAGTTTGAGGCAGGTCTATGGCTACACCTTC.

J is TRBJ2-5 and V is TRBV27, with no clear D. TRBJ2-1 explains the end of the DNA better; the J call may be wrong. Germline V gene lookup returns CDR1 MNHEY and CDR2 SMNVEV (reference sequence). CDR3 length: 14 amino acids. The CDR3 bases are TGTGCCAGCAGTTTATCGTACAGAGAAGAGACCCAGTTCTTC. Its protein product is CASSLSYREETQFF.

The gene calls are TRBV7-2 and TRBJ2-5, with D perhaps TRBD1 (5 bases). The DNA end is a closer match to TRBJ2-1, so the J assignment may be wrong. Germline V gene data show CDR1 as SGHTA and CDR2 as FQGNSA. This CDR3 is built from 16 residues. For the CDR3, the DNA is TGTGCCAGCAGCTTAGAGGGGTCGGTGGCACCCAATGAGCAGTTCTTC. It encodes CASSLEGSVAPNEQFF.

To note about this clonotype: A much larger clone lies a single base off, so this may be a read error. Here the CDR3 omits its conserved ending phenylalanine or tryptophan, so a read error is the likely source. This chain connects TRBV7-2 to TRBJ2-1; no clear D gene. Matching the DNA end better, TRBJ2-7 makes the J call doubtful. This CDR3 has 14 residues. Germline assignment: CDR1 SGHTA and CDR2 FQGNSA. As DNA, the CDR3 is TGTGCCAGCACCCCGACCCGGACGGAGTACGAGCAGTACTCC. Translated: CASTPTRTEYEQYS.

The chain links TRBV11-1 to TRBJ2-2; no reliable D call. The germline gives CDR1 SGHAT, CDR2 FQDESV (reference sequence). This CDR3 comprises 15 residues. Trimming removed 4 bases from V and 5 bases from J, with 14 bases in between. The CDR3 sequence: CASSSSSSGTGELFF. The CDR3 coding sequence is TGTGCCAGCAGCTCCTCCTCAAGTGGAACCGGGGAGCTGTTTTTT. Drawing the rest from reference TRBV11-1 and TRBJ2-2, the complete variable domain is EAEVAQSPRYKITEKSQAVAFWCDPISGHATLYWYRQILGQGPELLVQFQDESVVDDSQLPKDRFSAERLKGVDSTLKIQPAELGDSAMYLCASSSSSSGTGELFFGEGSRLTVL.